This T cell receptor beta chain was profiled in a study of PD-L1 blockade in urothelial cancer. Study at large: T cells were recovered from blood samples at a median of approximately 150,000. Findings of the study overall: Where pretreatment blood TCR clonality fell below the median, better survival was predicted.

Germline values: CDR1 SGHRS, CDR2 YFSETQ. Trimming cost V 4 bases and J 0 bases, with 17 bases left between them. CDR3 size: 17 residues. Sample time point: pretreatment peripheral blood. Assay: immunoSEQ multiplex PCR; the TCRdb copy retains only in-frame clones and omits some. Of 98,000 or so clones in the sample, roughly 89% were seen once. Comment on this clone: Its target is unknown.

The material sequenced was PBMCs, taken around atezolizumab (anti-PD-L1) treatment. This clonotype was sampled from a man in his sixties with urothelial cancer. The V gene is TRBV5-1, the J gene TRBJ1-3, with D possibly TRBD1 on 5 matching bases. Written as DNA, the CDR3 is TGCGCCAGCAGCCCTGGGTTCAGCCAGGGCTCTGGAAACACCATATATTTT. Its translation is CASSPGFSQGSGNTIYF.